This passage covers 13 T cell receptor beta chains from one sample sequenced in a study of identical twins. TCRdb re-derived calls from the 5' RACE reads in MiXCR, one entry per CDR3 protein. The table has some 320,000 distinct CDR3 sequences, roughly 12% seen once. This sample also appeared in a second study, on yellow fever vaccine responses in identical twins.

Sequenced material: CD8+ T cells sorted from blood. These TCRs come from a woman between 18 and 29 years old in good health.

The chain employs TRBV3-1 and TRBJ2-3; either TRBD1 or TRBD2 may fit D (5 bases each). Per the germline V gene, CDR1 is LGHDT and CDR2 is YNNKEL (reference sequence). The germline V and J ends were trimmed by 4 bases and 3 bases, with 17 bases remaining between them. There are 16 residues in the CDR3. CDR3 nucleotides: TGTGCCAGCAGCCGTCAGGGTGGTTGGGGGACAGATACGCAGTATTTT. Translation gives CASSRQGGWGTDTQYF.

This clonotype has ten or more counts. The chain has TRBV7-9 and TRBJ2-2; 9 positions match TRBD2. The germline V gene encodes CDR1 SEHNR and CDR2 FQNEAQ (reference sequence). The CDR3 is 16 amino acids. V trimming: 5 bases; J trimming: 0 bases; junction bases outside the gene matches: 4. The DNA of the CDR3 is TGTGCCAGCAGCCACCGACTAGCGGCGAACACCGGGGAGCTGTTTTTT. It translates to CASSHRLAANTGELFF.

This chain joins TRBV5-5 and TRBJ2-5; TRBD1 aligns across 7 bases. This CDR3 is built from 15 residues. CDR1 and CDR2 (germline): SGHKS, YYEKEE (reference sequence). V lost 0 bases and J lost 2; bases outside the gene matches: 4. CDR3 loop: CASSLDQGVQETQYF. CDR3 DNA sequence: TGTGCCAGCAGCTTGGATCAGGGGGTGCAAGAGACCCAGTACTTC.

The sample holds a few counts of this clonotype. The chain links TRBV4-1 to TRBJ2-2; 7 bases agree with TRBD2. This CDR3 is 18 amino acids long. Germline V gene sequence: CDR1 MGHRA, CDR2 YSYEKL. V shed 4 bases, J shed 1 base, and the junction held 12 bases outside the gene matches. The CDR3 reads CASSLPPWEGLNTGELFF. The CDR3 DNA sequence: TGCGCCAGCAGCCTACCACCCTGGGAGGGGTTGAACACCGGGGAGCTGTTTTTT.

This clonotype was counted between two and nine times. V usage is TRBV7-2 and J usage is TRBJ2-7; 11 nucleotides line up with TRBD2. After removal of 3 bases from V and 4 bases from J, the junction contained 8 bases not matched to a gene. CDR3 length: 16 amino acids. Germline V CDR1 and CDR2: SGHTA, FQGNSA. The CDR3 coding sequence is TGTGCCAGCAGCTTTTTTACTAGCGGGGGCGATTACGAGCAGTACGTC. Protein sequence: CASSFFTSGGDYEQYV.

This clonotype was counted at least ten times. J is TRBJ2-1 and V is TRBV25-1; 12 bases are shared with TRBD1. V lost 7 bases, J lost 9 bases, and 16 bases stayed unmatched. Germline V gene data show CDR1 as MGHDK and CDR2 as SYGVNS. The CDR3 sequence is 17 residues long. The CDR3 coding sequence is TGTGCCAGCACCGAGGAACCGGGACAGGGGGCTGGTGGTGAGCAGTTCTTC. It is translated as CASTEEPGQGAGGEQFF.

The chain carries TRBV6-5 and TRBJ2-3; D remains ambiguous. The CDR3 contains 11 residues. V shed 5 bases and J shed 6 bases, with 6 bases lying between them. Germline loops: CDR1 MNHEY, CDR2 SVGAGI. CDR3: CASSTMDTQYF. CDR3 coding DNA: TGTGCCAGCAGTACGATGGATACGCAGTATTTT.

This clonotype has more than one count but fewer than ten. The J gene is TRBJ2-1, the V gene TRBV2; 11 bases agree with TRBD2. CDR1 and CDR2 from the germline V gene are SNHLY and FYNNEI. The CDR3 contains 15 residues. The ends lost 5 bases at V and 8 bases at J; junction bases unmatched: 8. DNA of the CDR3: TGTGCCAGCAGTTCAATACTAGCGGGGGAGGATGAGCAGTTCTTC. It translates to CASSSILAGEDEQFF.

This rearrangement joins TRBV27 to TRBJ2-1, with 7 bases identical to TRBD1. The trim removed 3 bases at V and 4 bases at J, leaving 9 bases unmatched. The CDR3 runs to 16 residues. The germline V gene encodes CDR1 MNHEY and CDR2 SMNVEV (reference sequence). The chain's CDR3 is CASSLSRTGDYNEQFF. The CDR3 region has the DNA TGTGCCAGCAGTTTGTCCAGGACAGGTGATTACAATGAGCAGTTCTTC.

The V and J genes are TRBV12-3 or TRBV12-4 and TRBJ2-1; TRBD2 matches 8 bases. Trimming at V came to 6 bases and at J to 3 bases, leaving 7 bases not matched to a gene. CDR3 size: 15 residues. The CDR3 sequence is CASSTSGSFYNEQFF. The CDR3 DNA reads TGTGCCAGCAGCACAAGCGGGAGTTTCTACAATGAGCAGTTCTTC.

This clonotype was recorded a few times. The chain has TRBV7-3 and TRBJ2-2, with 9 bases lining up with TRBD1. The CDR3 runs to 19 residues. Germline V CDR1 and CDR2: SGHTA, FQGTGA. The V gene end was trimmed by 2 bases and the J gene end by 4 bases; junction bases not matched to a gene: 14. In nucleotides, the CDR3 is TGTGCCAGCAGCTTATCACCCGGTCCGGGACAGGGTTCCACCGGGGAGCTGTTTTTT. Translating it yields CASSLSPGPGQGSTGELFF.

Here the CDR3 DNA reads TGTGCCAGCAGTTCGTGGACAGGGCCTGGCTACACCTTC. Encoded protein: CASSSWTGPGYTF. The chain is built from TRBV28 and TRBJ1-2; 8 bases map to TRBD1. Germline assignment: CDR1 MDHEN and CDR2 SYDVKM. V lost 4 bases to trimming and J lost 7 bases; unmatched junction nucleotides: 5. The CDR3 totals 13 residues.

This clonotype was picked up many times. The V gene is TRBV4-1, the J gene TRBJ1-5; weak D call: TRBD1 (6 bases). Trimming removed 4 bases from V and 6 bases from J, with 16 bases in between. From germline, CDR1 is MGHRA and CDR2 YSYEKL. The CDR3 spans 15 residues. In DNA form, the CDR3 reads TGCGCCAGCAGCCCCGCACAGGGAGCAGCTCAGCCCCAGCATTTT. It translates to CASSPAQGAAQPQHF.